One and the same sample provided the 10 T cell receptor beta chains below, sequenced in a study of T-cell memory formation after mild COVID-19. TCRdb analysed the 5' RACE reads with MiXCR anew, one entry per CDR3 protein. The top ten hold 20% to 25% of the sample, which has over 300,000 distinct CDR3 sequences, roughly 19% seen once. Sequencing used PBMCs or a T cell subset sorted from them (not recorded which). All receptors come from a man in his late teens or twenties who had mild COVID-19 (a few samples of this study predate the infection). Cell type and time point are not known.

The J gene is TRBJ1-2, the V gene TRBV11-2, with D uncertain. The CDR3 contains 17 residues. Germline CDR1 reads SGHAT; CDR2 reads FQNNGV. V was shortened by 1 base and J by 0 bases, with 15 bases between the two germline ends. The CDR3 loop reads CASSLVVSAVANYGYTF. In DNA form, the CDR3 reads TGTGCCAGCAGCTTAGTCGTCTCGGCGGTAGCTAACTATGGCTACACCTTC.

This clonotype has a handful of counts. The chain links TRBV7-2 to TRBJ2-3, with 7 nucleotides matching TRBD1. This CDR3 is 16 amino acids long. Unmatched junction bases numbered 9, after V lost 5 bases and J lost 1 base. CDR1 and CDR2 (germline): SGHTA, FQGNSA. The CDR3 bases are TGTGCCAGCAGCAATCCGTCAGGGGGAGGCACAGATACGCAGTATTTT. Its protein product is CASSNPSGGGTDTQYF.

Written as DNA, the CDR3 is TGTGCCAGCAGCCTGGACAACAATCAGCCCCAGCATTTT. The encoded protein is CASSLDNNQPQHF. The genes are TRBV7-2 and TRBJ1-5, with a weak D call TRBD1 (5 bases). V was trimmed by 5 bases and J by 3 bases, leaving 8 bases between them. The CDR3 totals 13 residues. Germline V lookup: CDR1 SGHTA, CDR2 FQGNSA.

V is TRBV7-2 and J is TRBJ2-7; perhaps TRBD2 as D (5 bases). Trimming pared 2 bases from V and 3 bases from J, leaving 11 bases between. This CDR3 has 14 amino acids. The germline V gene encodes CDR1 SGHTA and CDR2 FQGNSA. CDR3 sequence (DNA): TGTGCCAGCAGCTTATGGCCGGGGTACTACGAGCAGTACTTC. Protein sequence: CASSLWPGYYEQYF.

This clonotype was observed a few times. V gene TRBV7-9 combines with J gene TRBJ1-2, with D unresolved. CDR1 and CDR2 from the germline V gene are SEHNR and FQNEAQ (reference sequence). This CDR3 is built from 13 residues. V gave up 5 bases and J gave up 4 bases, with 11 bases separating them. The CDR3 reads CASSLLSSYGYTF. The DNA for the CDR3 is TGTGCCAGCAGCCTGCTCTCCTCCTATGGCTACACCTTC. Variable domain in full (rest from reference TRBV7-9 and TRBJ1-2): DTGVSQNPRHKITKRGQNVTFRCDPISEHNRLYWYRQTLGQGPEFLTYFQNEAQLEKSRLLSDRFSAERPKGSFSTLEIQRTEQGDSAMYLCASSLLSSYGYTFGSGTRLTVV.

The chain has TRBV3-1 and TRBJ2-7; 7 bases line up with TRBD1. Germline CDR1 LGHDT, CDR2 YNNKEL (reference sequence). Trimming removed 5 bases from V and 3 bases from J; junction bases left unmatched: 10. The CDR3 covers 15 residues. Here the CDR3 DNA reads TGTGCCAGCAGCTCGGGACAGCCCGGGCTCTACGAGCAGTACGTC. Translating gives CASSSGQPGLYEQYV.

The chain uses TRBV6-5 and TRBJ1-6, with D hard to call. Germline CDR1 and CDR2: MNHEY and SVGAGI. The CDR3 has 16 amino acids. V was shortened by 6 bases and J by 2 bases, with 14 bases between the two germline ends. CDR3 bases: TGTGCCAGCAGCAACGTCCCGCCACCCTATAATTCACCCCTCCACTTT. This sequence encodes CASSNVPPPYNSPLHF.

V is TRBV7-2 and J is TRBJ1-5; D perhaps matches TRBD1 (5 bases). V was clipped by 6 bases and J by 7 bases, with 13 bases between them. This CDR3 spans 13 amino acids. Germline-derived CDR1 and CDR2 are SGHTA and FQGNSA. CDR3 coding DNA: TGTGCCAGCAGTCGAGGGAGGGACCAGCCCCAGCATTTT. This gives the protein CASSRGRDQPQHF.

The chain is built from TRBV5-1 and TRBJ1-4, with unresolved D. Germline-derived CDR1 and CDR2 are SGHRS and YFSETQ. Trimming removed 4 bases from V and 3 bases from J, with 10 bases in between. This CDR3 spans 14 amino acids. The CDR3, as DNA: TGCGCCAGCAGCCCGGATCCGGCTAATGAAAAACTGTTTTTT. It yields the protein CASSPDPANEKLFF. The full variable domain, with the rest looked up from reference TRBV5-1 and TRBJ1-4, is KAGVTQTPRYLIKTRGQQVTLSCSPISGHRSVSWYQQTPGQGLQFLFEYFSETQRNKGNFPGRFSGRQFSNSRSEMNVSTLELGDSALYLCASSPDPANEKLFFGSGTQLSVL.

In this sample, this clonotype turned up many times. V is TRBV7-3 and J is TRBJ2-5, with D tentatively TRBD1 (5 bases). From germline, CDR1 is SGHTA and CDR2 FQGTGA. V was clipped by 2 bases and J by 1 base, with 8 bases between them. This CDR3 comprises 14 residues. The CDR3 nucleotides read TGTGCCAGCAGCTTAGGTGGGGCCCAAGAGACCCAGTACTTC. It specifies CASSLGGAQETQYF.